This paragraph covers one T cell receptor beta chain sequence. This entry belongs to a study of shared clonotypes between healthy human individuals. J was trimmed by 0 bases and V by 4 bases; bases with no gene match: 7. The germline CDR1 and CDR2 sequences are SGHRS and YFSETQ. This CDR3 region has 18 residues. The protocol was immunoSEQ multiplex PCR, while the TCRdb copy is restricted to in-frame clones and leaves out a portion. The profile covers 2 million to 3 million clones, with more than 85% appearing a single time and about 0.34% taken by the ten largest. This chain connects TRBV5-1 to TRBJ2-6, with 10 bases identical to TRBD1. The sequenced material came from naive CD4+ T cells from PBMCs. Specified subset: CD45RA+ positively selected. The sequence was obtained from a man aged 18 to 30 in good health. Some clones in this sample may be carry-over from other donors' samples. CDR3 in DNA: TGCGCCAGCAGCCCAAGGACAGGGGGACTCTCTGGGGCCAACGTCCTGACTTTC. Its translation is CASSPRTGGLSGANVLTF.